This section outlines one TCR beta chain sequence together with its context. Its antigen remains unidentified. The junction and the germline gene differ at one end; a read error may be behind it. The data stem from a study of radiation and T cells in renal cell carcinoma (dated by TCRdb to the early 2020s). At the level of the whole study: In total, 53 samples, comprising around 25 tumors and around 27 peripheral blood samples, were subjected to TCR beta sequencing. The last blood draw occurred 4 weeks after radiation, at the same time as nephrectomy. In the 53 samples combined, some 4,000,000 unique CDR3 nucleotide sequences were found, encoding 3,000,000 or so unique CDR3 amino acid sequences. The full study reports these points: In blood, the top tumor clonotypes increased between baseline and 2 weeks post-radiation and then shrank by 4 weeks, which suggests that tumor-resident clones expanded only transiently. Because no pretreatment tumor biopsies were available, whether clonotypes were present in the tumor at baseline could not be determined. Changes in the blood repertoire were not tracked past 4 weeks after treatment. Because the trial had a single-armed design, the trial could not examine how radiation dose or scheduling affected the TCR repertoire.

The CDR3 starts with the cysteine, ends with the phenylalanine, and has 12 residues. The DNA shown is the 36-base CDR3, in frame from base 1. The germline V gene supplies CDR1 MDHEN and CDR2 SYDVKM. TCR beta libraries were generated from genomic DNA with the immunoSEQ kit, following the manufacturer's recommendations. Library preparation used a first multiplex PCR with proprietary primers, then a second PCR adding unique barcodes, with bead cleanups after each round. A positive control reaction and a negative control reaction, both provided in the kit, were run with every batch of samples. The final libraries underwent checking on an Agilent 4200 TapeStation D1000 ScreenTape, volumetric pooling, and quantification by qPCR. An Illumina NextSeq500 fitted with a MidOutput 150-cycle cartridge performed the sequencing, running 156 Read1 cycles and 15 Index1 cycles with the kit's custom primers. The pooled library was loaded at approximately 0.95 pM with around 20% PhiX control spiked in. The paper's data handling went like this. Vendor-processed data were analyzed in R, and a clonotype was defined as all T cells sharing the same CDR3 nucleotide sequence. In the clone abundance analyses, frequencies in each sample were normalized to that sample's 10,000 most abundant clones. Public T cell clones, which averaged fewer than five per sample, were removed prior to analysis. Tumor-enriched clonotypes and baseline blood-enriched clonotypes were defined as those with an abundance difference of at least 32-fold between compartments. A beta-binomial differential abundance model was used to identify clonotypes that expanded or contracted between blood time points. Tumor-blood repertoire similarity was measured with the Baroni-Urbani and Buser coefficient, and groups were compared using two-tailed Wilcoxon tests in R. Here the immuneACCESS table is served through TCRdb, limited to in-frame sequences with V and J called. Missing clones are a known gap in these copies; in checked studies unresolved V genes cover under half, and the rest lacks a known reason. V and J calls and clone size are copied from that table; D and trimming were computed from the DNA. This sample has roughly 82,000 clones in its table, and about 88% of those were observed once. Together, the top ten hold approximately 6.2% of the sample.

This specimen's time point label, interpreted: blood 4 weeks post-SBRT, at nephrectomy. This specimen's treatment or condition label, per the study, means: 15 Gy SBRT to primary tumor, nephrectomy 4 weeks later. Samples came from a clinical trial, in which primary renal cell carcinomas received 15 Gy stereotactic body radiation therapy followed by nephrectomy 4 weeks later. To track tumor-enriched clonotypes, serial peripheral blood was sampled from radiation-treated patients at baseline and at 2 weeks and 4 weeks after SBRT. Every patient had renal cell carcinoma of clear cell pathology. The QIAamp DNA Blood Mini Kit (Qiagen) was used to prepare genomic DNA for TCR sequencing. The analyses included just those samples that passed every quality control check.

Sequences were derived from blood, sampled from a patient whose treatment included radiotherapy and nephrectomy. The chain is made from TRBV28 and TRBJ1-2; the D segment could be TRBD1, given 5 matching bases. The receptor was isolated from a woman between 65 and 79 years old with renal cell carcinoma. The CDR3 reads as follows: CASSAPGPGVNF. Here is the DNA: TGTGCCAGCAGTGCTCCGGGGCCCGGGGTAAACTTC.